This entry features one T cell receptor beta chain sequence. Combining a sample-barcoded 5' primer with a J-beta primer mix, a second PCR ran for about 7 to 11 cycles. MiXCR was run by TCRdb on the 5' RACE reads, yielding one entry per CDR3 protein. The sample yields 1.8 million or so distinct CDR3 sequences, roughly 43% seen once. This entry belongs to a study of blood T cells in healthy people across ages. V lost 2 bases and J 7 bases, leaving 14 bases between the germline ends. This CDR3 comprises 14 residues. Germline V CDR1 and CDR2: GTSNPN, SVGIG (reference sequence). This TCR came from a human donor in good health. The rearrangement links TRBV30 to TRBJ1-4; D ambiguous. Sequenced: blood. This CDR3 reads CAWSSAAGIEKLFF. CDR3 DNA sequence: TGTGCCTGGAGTAGTGCGGCTGGAATTGAAAAACTGTTTTTT.